The 15 T cell receptor beta chains reported below all come from one sample, sequenced in a study of blood T cell repertoires in COVID-19. Clones were read by immunoSEQ multiplex PCR, and TCRdb kept only the in-frame ones, dropping some. Of over 250,000 clones listed, around nine tenths are singletons. Sequencing input: peripheral blood. The receptor set was obtained from a middle-aged man who had recovered from COVID-19.

The chain is built from TRBV19 and TRBJ2-7, with 11 positions matching TRBD1. Germline assignment: CDR1 LNHDA and CDR2 SQIVND (reference sequence). Trimming at V came to 6 bases and at J to 3 bases, leaving 4 bases not matched to a gene. The CDR3 contains 14 residues. CDR3 in DNA: TGTGCCAGTAGGCCGGGACAGGGGGGCTACGAGCAGTACTTC. Amino acids: CASRPGQGGYEQYF.

J is TRBJ2-7 and V is TRBV11-2; TRBD1 is a possible D gene (6 bases). CDR1 and CDR2 (germline): SGHAT, FQNNGV. The CDR3 sequence is 15 residues long. With 1 base removed from V and 7 bases from J, the gap between germline ends came to 17 bases. DNA for the CDR3: TGTGCCAGCAGCTTAGGGGGGCGAGGTCCGCGGGAGCAGTACTTC. Its translation is CASSLGGRGPREQYF.

The gene calls are TRBV7-2 and TRBJ1-1; tentative D call: TRBD1 (5 bases). Germline CDR1 reads SGHTA; CDR2 reads FQGNSA. Trimming took 3 bases from V and 2 from J, leaving 13 bases between them. This CDR3 is built from 15 residues. CDR3 sequence: CASSFGGGGNTEAFF. CDR3 DNA: TGTGCCAGCAGCTTTGGGGGGGGAGGAAACACTGAAGCTTTCTTT.

This clone was seen once. The V call is TRBV5-1, the J call TRBJ2-5, with D tentatively TRBD1 (6 bases). The CDR3 has 14 residues. Trimming left V 3 bases short and J 1 base short, with 10 bases between. Per germline, CDR1 SGHRS and CDR2 YFSETQ. CDR3: CASSSTGTQETQYF. The CDR3 DNA reads TGCGCCAGCAGCTCGACAGGTACCCAAGAGACCCAGTACTTC.

This chain links TRBV13 with TRBJ2-7; D possibly corresponds to TRBD2 (5 bases). Germline V gene lookup returns CDR1 PRHDT and CDR2 FYEKMQ (reference sequence). V lost 5 bases to trimming and J lost 3 bases, with 17 bases between them. This CDR3 is 15 amino acids long. The CDR3 region is CASSILGPGGYEQYF. The DNA of the CDR3 is TGTGCCAGCAGCATCCTAGGACCCGGAGGCTACGAGCAGTACTTC.

There are a few counts of this clone. Other DNA sequences in this specimen translate into the identical CDR3. V and J are TRBV30 and TRBJ1-3; TRBD1 might be the D (6 bases). Trimming took off 0 bases at V and 4 bases at J, with 10 bases between the two ends. The CDR3 has 14 amino acids. The germline gives CDR1 GTSNPN, CDR2 SVGIG (reference sequence). CDR3 region: CAWSVRGSGNTIYF. The CDR3 region has the DNA TGTGCCTGGAGTGTAAGGGGGAGCGGAAACACCATATATTTT.

The chain has TRBV30 and TRBJ2-3, with 13 positions matching TRBD2. The germline V gene encodes CDR1 GTSNPN and CDR2 SVGIG (reference sequence). The J segment lost 5 bases and the V segment lost 7 bases, leaving 9 bases of the junction unmatched. There are 15 residues in the CDR3. CDR3 residues: CAYGLAGVKGDTQYF. As DNA, the CDR3 is TGTGCCTACGGACTAGCGGGAGTGAAGGGAGATACGCAGTATTTT.

The CDR3 region is CASSSQRLAGGLGTQYF. The DNA for the CDR3 is TGTGCCAGCAGCTCCCAACGACTAGCGGGGGGGCTTGGGACCCAGTACTTC. The genes are TRBV5-4 and TRBJ2-5; TRBD2 matches at 14 bases. Germline trimming cut 3 bases from V and 7 bases from J; bases unmatched to any gene: 11. The CDR3 contains 17 residues. Germline CDR1 reads SGHNT; CDR2 reads YYREEE (reference sequence).

The chain joins TRBV23-1 to TRBJ2-1; TRBD2 aligns across 10 bases. TRBV23-1 is annotated as an ORF whose role is uncertain. V shed 4 bases, J shed 0 bases, and the junction held 12 bases outside the gene matches. There are 19 residues in the CDR3. CDR3 nucleotide sequence: TGCGCCAGCAGTCCTAGGGCTAGCGGGAGTTCGAGCTCCTACAATGAGCAGTTCTTC. It translates to CASSPRASGSSSSYNEQFF.

The gene calls are TRBV2 and TRBJ2-5; D gene unclear. V gave up 8 bases and J gave up 4 bases, with 5 bases separating them. CDR1 is SNHLY, CDR2 FYNNEI, per germline. The length of the CDR3 is 10 residues. This CDR3 is CASGRETQYF. CDR3 in DNA: TGTGCCAGCGGTAGAGAGACCCAGTACTTC.

CDR3 coding DNA: TGTGCCAGCAGAACGACGGCCAGGGGGCGCCGGGGCTACACCTTC. This encodes CASRTTARGRRGYTF. V usage is TRBV6-5 and J usage is TRBJ1-2; 8 positions match TRBD1. The junction had 14 bases not matched to a gene; V was cut back by 6 bases and J by 8 bases. Germline CDR1 reads MNHEY; CDR2 reads SVGAGI. CDR3 length equals 15 residues.

The rearrangement links TRBV6-5 to TRBJ1-1; a weak D match, TRBD1 (5 bases). Germline CDR1 MNHEY, CDR2 SVGAGI. V shed 5 bases and J shed 1 base, with 8 bases lying between them. CDR3 size: 13 residues. The CDR3 DNA is TGTGCCAGCAGTCAGACAGCGAACACTGAAGCTTTCTTT. Its translation: CASSQTANTEAFF.

This clone was seen a few times. The V gene is TRBV5-1, the J gene TRBJ1-3; TRBD1 matches 7 bases. The CDR3 extends over 13 amino acids. The V gene's germline CDR1 is SGHRS and CDR2 YFSETQ. The ends lost 4 bases at V and 2 bases at J; junction bases unmatched: 0. As DNA, the CDR3 is TGCGCCAGCAGCCAGGGGGCTGGAAACACCATATATTTT. This codes for CASSQGAGNTIYF.

The V call is TRBV19, the J call TRBJ2-5; 12 bases are shared with TRBD2. Germline loops: CDR1 LNHDA, CDR2 SQIVND (reference sequence). The CDR3 runs to 14 residues. J lost 5 bases, V lost 9 bases, and 7 bases had no gene match. The CDR3 spells CASSSGGAGETQYF. CDR3 nucleotides: TGTGCCAGCTCTAGCGGGGGGGCGGGTGAGACCCAGTACTTC.

The V call is TRBV30, the J call TRBJ1-1; a possible D gene is TRBD1 (5 bases). This CDR3 has 13 residues. CDR1 is GTSNPN, CDR2 SVGIG, per germline (reference sequence). Trimming shortened V by 3 bases and J by 1 base, and 9 bases separated the two germline ends. The CDR3 nucleotides read TGTGCCTGGAGAAAGACAGCGAACACTGAAGCTTTCTTT. Translating it yields CAWRKTANTEAFF.